The 3 T cell receptor beta chains reported below all come from one sample, sequenced in a study of T cells in women clearing cervical HPV infection. The assay was immunoSEQ multiplex PCR, and TCRdb's table has in-frame clones only and misses some. Its listing shows 14,000 or so clones. Sequences were obtained from blood buffy coat. All receptors derive from a woman between 18 and 70 years old with a cervical HPV16 infection that either progressed to CIN3+ or cleared (not recorded which).

Worth noting for this clone: Read data end 3 residues before the CDR3 end; the end is taken from the germline J gene. The chain links TRBV7-9 to TRBJ2-5; 8 bases are a match to TRBD1. This CDR3 has 13 amino acids. Trimming took 7 bases from V and 5 from J; bases not matched to a gene: 6. Per the germline V gene, CDR1 is SEHNR and CDR2 is FQNEAQ (reference sequence). The CDR3 protein is CASNLQGEETQYF. The DNA read from the CDR3 is TGTGCCAGCAACCTACAGGGGGAGGAGACC.

About this clone itself: The read halts 3 residues ahead of the CDR3 end, with the missing end drawn from the germline J gene. This chain joins TRBV2 and TRBJ1-1; no reliable D call. The CDR3 runs to 12 residues. Trimming took 5 bases from V and 4 from J, leaving 8 bases between them. Germline V gives CDR1 SNHLY, CDR2 FYNNEI. The part of the CDR3 DNA that was read is TGTGCCAGCAGTCAAGTGCGCACTGAA. This sequence encodes CASSQVRTE. The complete CDR3 reads CASSQVRTEAFF. Full variable domain (missing parts from reference TRBV2 and TRBJ1-1): EPEVTQTPSHQVTQMGQEVILRCVPISNHLYFYWYRQILGQKVEFLVSFYNNEISEKSEIFDDQFSVERPDGSNFTLKIRSTKLEDSAMYFCASSQVRTEAFFGQGTRLTVV.

About this clone: The read finishes 3 residues shy of the CDR3 end, and the germline J gene is used to complete it. The gene calls are TRBV7-2 and TRBJ1-1, with 7 positions matching TRBD1. V lost 7 bases, J lost 3 bases, and 11 bases stayed unmatched. CDR1 and CDR2 from the germline V gene are SGHTA and FQGNSA. This CDR3 is 15 amino acids long. CDR3 region: CASTRQGGLDTEAFF. The part of the CDR3 DNA that was read is TGTGCCAGCACCCGACAGGGAGGTTTGGACACTGAA.